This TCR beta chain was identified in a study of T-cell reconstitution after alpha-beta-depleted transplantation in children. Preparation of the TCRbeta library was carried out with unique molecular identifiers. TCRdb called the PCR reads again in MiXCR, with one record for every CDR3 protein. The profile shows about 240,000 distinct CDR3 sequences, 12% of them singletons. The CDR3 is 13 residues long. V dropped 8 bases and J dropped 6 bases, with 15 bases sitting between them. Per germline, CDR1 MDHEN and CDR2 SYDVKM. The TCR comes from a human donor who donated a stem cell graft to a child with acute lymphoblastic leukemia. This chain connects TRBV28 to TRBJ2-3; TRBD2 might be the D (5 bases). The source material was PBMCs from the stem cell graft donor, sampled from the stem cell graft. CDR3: CASEGRLGDTQYF. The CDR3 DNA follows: TGTGCCAGCGAGGGCCGCTTAGGTGATACGCAGTATTTT.